This record covers a single TCR beta chain. The antigen is not known. Investigators isolated RNA and reverse transcribed it into cDNA to act as the sequencing template. Using immunoSEQ multiplex PCR, the repertoire was profiled, and TCRdb retains in-frame clones only, with some absent. The data hold 120,000 or so clones, with 58% observed a single time. The entry originates in a study of CD8+ T cells in alopecia areata. Whole-study context: Treatment of the treated patients consisted of oral tofacitinib, 5 to 10 mg twice daily.

Study-wide results and caveats: Affected lesional scalp, above all in alopecia totalis/universalis, was more clonal than normal scalp.

Alopecia areata patients provided lesional scalp punch biopsies and peripheral blood, both collected for the study. This receptor was obtained from a human donor with alopecia areata. The sample here was CD4+ T cells sorted from blood, taken at week 0.

The CDR3 bases are TGTGCCAGCAGCTTAGGAAGGGGGGACGAGCAGTACTTC. Amino acids: CASSLGRGDEQYF. V gene TRBV7-9 combines with J gene TRBJ2-7; D is perhaps TRBD1 or TRBD2 (6 bases each). Germline V gene lookup returns CDR1 SEHNR and CDR2 FQNEAQ (reference sequence). This CDR3 has 13 amino acids. The ends were cut back, 1 base at V and 5 bases at J, with 9 bases in the middle.